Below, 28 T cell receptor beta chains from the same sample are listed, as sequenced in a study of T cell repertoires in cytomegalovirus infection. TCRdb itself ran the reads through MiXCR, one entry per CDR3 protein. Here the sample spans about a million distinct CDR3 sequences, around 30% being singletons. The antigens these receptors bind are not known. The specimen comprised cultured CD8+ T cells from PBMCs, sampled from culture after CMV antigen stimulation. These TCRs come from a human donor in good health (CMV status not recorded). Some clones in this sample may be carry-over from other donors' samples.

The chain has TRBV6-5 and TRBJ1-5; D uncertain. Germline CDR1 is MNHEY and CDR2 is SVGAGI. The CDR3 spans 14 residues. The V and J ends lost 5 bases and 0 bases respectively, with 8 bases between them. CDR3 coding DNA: TGTGCCAGCAGTGTTAGGGCTAGCAATCAGCCCCAGCATTTT. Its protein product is CASSVRASNQPQHF.

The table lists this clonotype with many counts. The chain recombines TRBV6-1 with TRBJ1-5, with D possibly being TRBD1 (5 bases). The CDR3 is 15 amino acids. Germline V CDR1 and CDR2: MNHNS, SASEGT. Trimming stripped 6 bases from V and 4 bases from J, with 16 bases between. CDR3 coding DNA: TGTGCCAGCAGGGCCCGGGACTTAGCGAATCAGCCCCAGCATTTT. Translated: CASRARDLANQPQHF.

The CDR3 region has the DNA TGTGCCAGCAGCGCGACAGGGGTCCGCCGCGATGAGCAGTTCTTC. This translates into CASSATGVRRDEQFF. J is TRBJ2-1 and V is TRBV9; 8 nucleotides agree with TRBD1. The V and J ends lost 3 bases and 8 bases, in that order; junction bases with no gene match: 10. Germline-derived CDR1 and CDR2 are SGDLS and YYNGEE. The CDR3 length is 15 residues.

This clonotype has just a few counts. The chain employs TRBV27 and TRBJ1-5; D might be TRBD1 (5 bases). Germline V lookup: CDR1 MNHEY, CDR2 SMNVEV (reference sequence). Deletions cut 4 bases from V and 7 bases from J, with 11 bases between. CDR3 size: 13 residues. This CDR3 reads CASSWGILQPQHF. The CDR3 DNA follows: TGTGCCAGCAGTTGGGGGATTCTGCAGCCCCAGCATTTT.

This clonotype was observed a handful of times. CDR3 residues: CSARDGPSYEQYF. The DNA for the CDR3 is TGCAGTGCTAGAGATGGCCCCAGCTACGAGCAGTACTTC. The V and J genes are TRBV20-1 and TRBJ2-7, with no clear D. This CDR3 has 13 residues. CDR1 is DFQATT and CDR2 is SNEGSKA in the germline V gene (reference sequence). V shed 0 bases and J shed 3 bases, with 9 bases lying between them.

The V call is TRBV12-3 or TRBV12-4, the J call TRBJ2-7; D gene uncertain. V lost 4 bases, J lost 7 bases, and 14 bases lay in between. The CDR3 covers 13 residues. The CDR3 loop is CASSYSDLWEQYV. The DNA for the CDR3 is TGTGCCAGCAGTTACAGCGACTTGTGGGAGCAGTACGTC.

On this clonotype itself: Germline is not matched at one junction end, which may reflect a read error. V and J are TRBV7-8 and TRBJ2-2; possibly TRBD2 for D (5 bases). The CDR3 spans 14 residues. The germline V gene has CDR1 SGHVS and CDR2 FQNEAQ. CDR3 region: CASSLRGNTWELFF. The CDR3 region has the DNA TGTGCCAGCAGCTTAAGAGGGAACACCTGGGAGCTGTTTTTT.

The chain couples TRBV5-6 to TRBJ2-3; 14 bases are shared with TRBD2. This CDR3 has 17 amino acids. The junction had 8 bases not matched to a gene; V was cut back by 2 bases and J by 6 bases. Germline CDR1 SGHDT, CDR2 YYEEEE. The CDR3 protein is CASSFPGLAGELDTQYF. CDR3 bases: TGTGCCAGCAGCTTCCCGGGACTAGCGGGGGAATTGGATACGCAGTATTTT.

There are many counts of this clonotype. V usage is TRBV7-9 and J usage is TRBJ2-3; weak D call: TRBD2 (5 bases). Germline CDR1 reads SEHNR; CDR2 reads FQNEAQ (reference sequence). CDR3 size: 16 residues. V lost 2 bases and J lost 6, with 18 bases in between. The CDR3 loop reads CASSLIGVTSEDTQYF. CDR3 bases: TGTGCCAGCAGCTTAATCGGGGTAACCTCCGAGGATACGCAGTATTTT.

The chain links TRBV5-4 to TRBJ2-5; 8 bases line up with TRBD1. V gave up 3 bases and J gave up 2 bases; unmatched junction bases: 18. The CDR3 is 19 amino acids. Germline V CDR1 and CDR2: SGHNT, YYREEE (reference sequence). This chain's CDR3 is CASSSHGAETGTGQETQYF. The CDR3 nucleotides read TGTGCCAGCAGCTCACATGGGGCCGAAACCGGGACAGGACAAGAGACCCAGTACTTC.

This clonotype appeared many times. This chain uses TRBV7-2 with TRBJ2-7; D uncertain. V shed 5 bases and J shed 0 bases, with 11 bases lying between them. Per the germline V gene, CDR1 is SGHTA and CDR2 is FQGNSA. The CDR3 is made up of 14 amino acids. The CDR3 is CASSDTGFSYEQYF. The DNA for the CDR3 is TGTGCCAGCAGCGACACCGGTTTCTCCTACGAGCAGTACTTC.

For the CDR3, the DNA is TGTGCCAGCAGTGAACCCCACGGGACAGGGACCGGGGATACGCAGTATTTT. This encodes CASSEPHGTGTGDTQYF. The chain uses TRBV6-1 and TRBJ2-3, with TRBD1 matching 9 bases. The germline CDR1 and CDR2 sequences are MNHNS and SASEGT. The CDR3 loop spans 17 amino acids. The V gene end was trimmed by 2 bases and the J gene end by 6 bases; junction bases not matched to a gene: 12.

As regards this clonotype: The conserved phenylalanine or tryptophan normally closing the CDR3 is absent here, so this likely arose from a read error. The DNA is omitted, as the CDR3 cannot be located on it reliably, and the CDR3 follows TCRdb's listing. The CDR3 loop reads CASGLVGVSFCL. This chain links TRBV12-5 with TRBJ2-1; TRBD1, the D gene given by the table, was not confirmed from the DNA. The CDR3 is made up of 12 amino acids, end residues included. CDR1 is LGHNT, CDR2 FRNRAP, per germline.

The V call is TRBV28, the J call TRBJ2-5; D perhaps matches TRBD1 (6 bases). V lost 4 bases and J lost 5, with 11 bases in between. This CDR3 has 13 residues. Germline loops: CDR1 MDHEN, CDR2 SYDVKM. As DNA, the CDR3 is TGTGCCAGCAGTTACGAGGGGGTTGAGACCCAGTACTTC. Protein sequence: CASSYEGVETQYF.

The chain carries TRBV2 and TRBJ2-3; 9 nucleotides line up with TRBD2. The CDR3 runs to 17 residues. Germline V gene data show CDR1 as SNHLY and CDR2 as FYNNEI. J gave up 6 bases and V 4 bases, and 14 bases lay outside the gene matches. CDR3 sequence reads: CASSGAWAGGPADTQYF. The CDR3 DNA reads TGTGCCAGCAGTGGGGCATGGGCGGGGGGGCCAGCGGATACGCAGTATTTT.

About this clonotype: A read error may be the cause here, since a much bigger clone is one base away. CDR3 sequence: CASSARGGGNTDTQYF. The CDR3 DNA is TGTGCCAGCAGCGCCCGTGGCGGGGGAAACACAGATACGCAGTATTTT. The gene calls are TRBV7-9 and TRBJ2-3; TRBD2 agrees at 7 bases. The V gene end was trimmed by 5 bases and the J gene end by 2 bases; junction bases not matched to a gene: 10. Germline V gene sequence: CDR1 SEHNR, CDR2 FQNEAQ (reference sequence). This CDR3 has 16 residues.

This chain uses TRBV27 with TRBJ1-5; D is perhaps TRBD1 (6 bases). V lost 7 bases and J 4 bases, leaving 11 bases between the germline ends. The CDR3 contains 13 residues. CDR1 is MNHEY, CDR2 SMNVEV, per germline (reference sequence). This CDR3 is CASTGGLNQPQHF. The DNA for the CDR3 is TGTGCCAGCACGGGGGGCTTGAATCAGCCCCAGCATTTT.

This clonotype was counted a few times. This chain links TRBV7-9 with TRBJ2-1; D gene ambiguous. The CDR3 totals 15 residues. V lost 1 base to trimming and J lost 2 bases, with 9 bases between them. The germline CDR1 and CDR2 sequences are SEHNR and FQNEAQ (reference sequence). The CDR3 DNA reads TGTGCCAGCAGCTTAGGGGCCTGGCCCTACAATGAGCAGTTCTTC. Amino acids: CASSLGAWPYNEQFF.

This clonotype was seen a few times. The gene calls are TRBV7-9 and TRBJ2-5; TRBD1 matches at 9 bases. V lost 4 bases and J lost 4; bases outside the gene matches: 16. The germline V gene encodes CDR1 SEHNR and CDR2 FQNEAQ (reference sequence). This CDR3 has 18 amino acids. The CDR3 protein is CASSSMLRDRVWTETQYF. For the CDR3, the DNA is TGTGCCAGCAGCTCGATGCTCCGGGACAGGGTTTGGACAGAGACCCAGTACTTC.

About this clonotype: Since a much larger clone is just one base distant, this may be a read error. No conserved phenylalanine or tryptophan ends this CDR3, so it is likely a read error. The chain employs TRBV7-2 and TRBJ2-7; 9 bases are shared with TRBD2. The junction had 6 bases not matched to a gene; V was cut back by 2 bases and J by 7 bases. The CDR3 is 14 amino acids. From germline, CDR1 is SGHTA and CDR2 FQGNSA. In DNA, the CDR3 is TGTGCCAGCAGCTTACTGCTAGCGGGGTTTGAGCAGTACTCC. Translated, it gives CASSLLLAGFEQYS.

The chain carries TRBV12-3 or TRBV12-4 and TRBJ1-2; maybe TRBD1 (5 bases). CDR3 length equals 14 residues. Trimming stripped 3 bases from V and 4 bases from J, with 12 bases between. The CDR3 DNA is TGTGCCAGCAGTTTCCTGGGGGGAGTCTATGGCTACACCTTC. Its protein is CASSFLGGVYGYTF.

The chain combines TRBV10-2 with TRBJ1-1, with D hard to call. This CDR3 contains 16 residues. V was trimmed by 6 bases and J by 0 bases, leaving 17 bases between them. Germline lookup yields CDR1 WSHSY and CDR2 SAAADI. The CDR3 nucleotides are TGCGCCAGCAGATTTTCGGAAACCGGCATGAACACTGAAGCTTTCTTT. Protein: CASRFSETGMNTEAFF.

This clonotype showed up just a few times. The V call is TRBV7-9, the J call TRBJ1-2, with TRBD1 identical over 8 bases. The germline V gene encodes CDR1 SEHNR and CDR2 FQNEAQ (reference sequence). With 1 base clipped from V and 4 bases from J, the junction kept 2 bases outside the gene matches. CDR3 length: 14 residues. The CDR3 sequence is CASSLVQGVYGYTF. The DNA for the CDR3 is TGTGCCAGCAGCTTAGTACAGGGGGTCTATGGCTACACCTTC.

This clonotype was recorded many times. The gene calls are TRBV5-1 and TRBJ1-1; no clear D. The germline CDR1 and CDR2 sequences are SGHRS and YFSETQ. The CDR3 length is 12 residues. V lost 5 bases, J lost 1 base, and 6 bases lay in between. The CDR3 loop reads CASRGRNTEAFF. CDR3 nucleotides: TGCGCCAGCAGAGGGCGGAACACTGAAGCTTTCTTT.

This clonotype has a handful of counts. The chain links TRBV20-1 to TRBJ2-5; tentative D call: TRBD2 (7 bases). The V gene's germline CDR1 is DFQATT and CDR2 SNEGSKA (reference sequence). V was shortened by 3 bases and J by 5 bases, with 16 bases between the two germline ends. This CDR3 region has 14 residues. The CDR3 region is CSARMRGGPETQYF. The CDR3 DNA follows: TGCAGTGCTAGGATGAGGGGGGGCCCCGAGACCCAGTACTTC.

CDR3 nucleotides: TGTGCCACCAAGGGGTCGGACGGCTACACCTTC. It specifies CATKGSDGYTF. This chain connects TRBV15 to TRBJ1-2; possible D gene TRBD1, 5 bases. Germline assignment: CDR1 LNHNV and CDR2 YYDKDF (reference sequence). This CDR3 has 11 amino acids. V lost 7 bases and J 8 bases, leaving 11 bases between the germline ends.

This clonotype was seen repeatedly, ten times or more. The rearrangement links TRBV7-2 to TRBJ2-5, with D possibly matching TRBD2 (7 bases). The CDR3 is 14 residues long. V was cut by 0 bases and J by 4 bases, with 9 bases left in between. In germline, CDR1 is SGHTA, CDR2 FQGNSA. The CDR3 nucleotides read TGTGCCAGCAGCTTAGCGGGGGGGGCAGAGACCCAGTACTTC. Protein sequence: CASSLAGGAETQYF.

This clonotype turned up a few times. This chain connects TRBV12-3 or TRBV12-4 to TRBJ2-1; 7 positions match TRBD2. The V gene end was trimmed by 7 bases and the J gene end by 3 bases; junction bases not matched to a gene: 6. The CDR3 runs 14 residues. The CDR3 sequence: CASNKGGSYNEQFF. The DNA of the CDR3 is TGTGCCAGCAATAAGGGAGGGAGCTACAATGAGCAGTTCTTC.